This record covers a single T cell receptor beta chain. Its antigen remains unidentified. Libraries were prepared by immunoSEQ multiplex PCR; TCRdb keeps only in-frame clonotypes and omits some of them. The sample consists of some 120,000 clones, about 90% of them appearing once. The record originates from a study of T cell responses to AZD1222 COVID-19 vaccine. Broader study findings: Repertoires were sampled only after the peak T cell response.

The CDR3 sequence is 15 residues long. The ends lost 8 bases at V and 1 base at J; junction bases unmatched: 6. Germline values: CDR1 SNHLY, CDR2 FYNNEI. J is TRBJ1-5 and V is TRBV2, with 9 bases that match TRBD1. The TCR sequence derives from an adult in good health. The sample consisted of peripheral blood, taken on day 0 of AZD1222 vaccination. CDR3 sequence: CASRDRVASNQPQHF. The CDR3 DNA reads as TGTGCCAGCCGGGACAGGGTAGCGAGCAATCAGCCCCAGCATTTT.